This T cell receptor beta chain is from a study of cytomegalovirus exposure and HLA in healthy donors. PCR amplification relied on 60 Vbeta primers (plus 13 Jbeta primers). Assay used: immunoSEQ multiplex PCR; TCRdb lists only in-frame clones, some missing. The sample has approximately 120,000 clones. Germline-derived CDR1 and CDR2 are MGHRA and YSYEKL. CDR3 size: 14 residues. The ends were cut back, 3 bases at V and 5 bases at J, with 11 bases in the middle. The sequence was collected from a man between 35 and 55 years old in good health and CMV-seronegative. Sequenced: PBMCs. J is TRBJ2-1 and V is TRBV4-1, with a possible D match to TRBD2 (6 bases). The CDR3, as DNA: TGCGCCAGCAGCCAGCCCGGGAGAGACAATGAGCAGTTCTTC. This gives the protein CASSQPGRDNEQFF.